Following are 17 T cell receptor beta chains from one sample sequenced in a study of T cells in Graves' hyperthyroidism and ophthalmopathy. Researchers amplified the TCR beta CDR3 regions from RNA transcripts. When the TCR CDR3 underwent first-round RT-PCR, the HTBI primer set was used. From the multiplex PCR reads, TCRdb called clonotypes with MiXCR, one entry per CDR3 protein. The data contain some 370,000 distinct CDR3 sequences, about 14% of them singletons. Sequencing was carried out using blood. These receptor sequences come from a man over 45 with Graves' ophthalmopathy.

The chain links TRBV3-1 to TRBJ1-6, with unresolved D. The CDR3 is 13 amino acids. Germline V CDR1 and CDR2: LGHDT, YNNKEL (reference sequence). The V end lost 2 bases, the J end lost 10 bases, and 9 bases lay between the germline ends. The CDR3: CASSQSSQSPLHF. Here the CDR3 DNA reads TGTGCCAGCAGCCAATCGTCCCAGTCACCCCTCCACTTT.

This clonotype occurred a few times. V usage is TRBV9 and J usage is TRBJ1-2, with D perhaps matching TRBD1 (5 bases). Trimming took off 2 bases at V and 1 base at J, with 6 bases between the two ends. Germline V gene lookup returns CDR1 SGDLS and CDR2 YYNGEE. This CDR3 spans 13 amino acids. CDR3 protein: CASSVDSNYGYTF. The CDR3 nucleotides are TGTGCCAGCAGCGTCGACAGTAACTATGGCTACACCTTC. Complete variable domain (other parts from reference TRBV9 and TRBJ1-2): DSGVTQTPKHLITATGQRVTLRCSPRSGDLSVYWYQQSLDQGLQFLIQYYNGEERAKGNILERFSAQQFPDLHSELNLSSLELGDSALYFCASSVDSNYGYTFGSGTRLTVV.

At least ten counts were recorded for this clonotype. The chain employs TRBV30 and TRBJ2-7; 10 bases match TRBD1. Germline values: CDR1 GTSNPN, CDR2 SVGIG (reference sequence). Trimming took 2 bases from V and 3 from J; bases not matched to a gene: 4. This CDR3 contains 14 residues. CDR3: CAWSLWDRGYEQYF. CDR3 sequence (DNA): TGTGCCTGGAGTCTATGGGACAGGGGCTACGAGCAGTACTTC.

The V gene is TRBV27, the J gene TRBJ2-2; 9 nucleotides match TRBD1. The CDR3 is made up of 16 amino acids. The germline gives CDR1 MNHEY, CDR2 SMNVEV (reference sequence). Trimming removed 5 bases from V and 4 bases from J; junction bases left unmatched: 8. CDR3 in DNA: TGTGCCAGCAGTGAACCGGGACAGGGTCGCACCGGGGAGCTGTTTTTT. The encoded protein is CASSEPGQGRTGELFF.

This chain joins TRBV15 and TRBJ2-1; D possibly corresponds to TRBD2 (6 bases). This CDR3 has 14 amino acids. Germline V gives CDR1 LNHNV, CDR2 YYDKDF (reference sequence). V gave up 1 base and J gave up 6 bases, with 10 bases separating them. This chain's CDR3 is CATSRVEEGNEQFF. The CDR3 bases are TGTGCCACCAGCAGAGTAGAGGAGGGCAATGAGCAGTTCTTC.

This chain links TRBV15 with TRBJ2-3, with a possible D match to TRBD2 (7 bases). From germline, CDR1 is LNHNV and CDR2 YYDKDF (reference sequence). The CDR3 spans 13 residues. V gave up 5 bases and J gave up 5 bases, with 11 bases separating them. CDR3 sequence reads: CATSGGAEDTQYF. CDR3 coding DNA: TGTGCCACCAGCGGGGGGGCGGAAGATACGCAGTATTTT.

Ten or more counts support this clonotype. The CDR3 nucleotides are TGTGCCAGCAGCCCACCTAAGTTTTGGACGGGTGGGAATGAGCAGTTCTTC. Its protein is CASSPPKFWTGGNEQFF. The chain is built from TRBV3-1 and TRBJ2-1, with unresolved D. V was clipped by 4 bases and J by 7 bases, with 23 bases between them. The CDR3 loop spans 17 amino acids. CDR1 is LGHDT, CDR2 YNNKEL, per germline (reference sequence).

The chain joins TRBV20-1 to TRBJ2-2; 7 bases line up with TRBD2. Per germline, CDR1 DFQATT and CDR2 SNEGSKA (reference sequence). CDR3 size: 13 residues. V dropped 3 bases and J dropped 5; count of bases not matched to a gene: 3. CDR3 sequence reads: CSASGRTTGELFF. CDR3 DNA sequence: TGCAGTGCTAGCGGGAGGACAACCGGGGAGCTGTTTTTT.

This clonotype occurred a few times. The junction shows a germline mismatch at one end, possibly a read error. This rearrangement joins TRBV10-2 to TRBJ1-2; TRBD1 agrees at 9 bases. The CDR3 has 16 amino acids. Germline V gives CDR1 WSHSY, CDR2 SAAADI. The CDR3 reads CASSDPGQGRGYGYAF. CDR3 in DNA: TGCGCCAGCAGTGACCCGGGACAGGGTCGGGGGTATGGCTACGCCTTC.

CDR3 in amino acids: CASSPGSQGAYGYTF. The CDR3 DNA sequence: TGTGCCAGCAGTCCGGGATCACAGGGAGCCTATGGCTACACCTTC. This chain links TRBV27 with TRBJ1-2; D possibly corresponds to TRBD1 (6 bases). Germline V lookup: CDR1 MNHEY, CDR2 SMNVEV (reference sequence). Trimming stripped 5 bases from V and 4 bases from J, with 17 bases between. The CDR3 sequence is 15 residues long.

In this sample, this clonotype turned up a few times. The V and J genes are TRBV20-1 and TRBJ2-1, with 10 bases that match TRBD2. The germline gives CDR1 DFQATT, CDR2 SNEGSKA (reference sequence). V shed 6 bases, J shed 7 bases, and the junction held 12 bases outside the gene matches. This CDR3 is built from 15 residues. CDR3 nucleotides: TGCAGTGCGCGACTAGCGGGCCCCTTACTTAATGAGCAGTTCTTC. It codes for CSARLAGPLLNEQFF.

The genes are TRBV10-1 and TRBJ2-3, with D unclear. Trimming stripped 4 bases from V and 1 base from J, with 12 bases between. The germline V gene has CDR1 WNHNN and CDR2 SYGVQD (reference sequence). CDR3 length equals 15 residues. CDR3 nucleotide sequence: TGCGCCAGCAGTGCAGGCCTCCCCGGCACAGATACGCAGTATTTT. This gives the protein CASSAGLPGTDTQYF.

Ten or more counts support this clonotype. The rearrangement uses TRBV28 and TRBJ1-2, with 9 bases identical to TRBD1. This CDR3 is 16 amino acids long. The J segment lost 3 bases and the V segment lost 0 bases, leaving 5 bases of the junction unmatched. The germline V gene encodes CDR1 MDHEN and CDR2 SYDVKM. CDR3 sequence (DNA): TGTGCCAGCAGTTTATGGGGACAGGGCGGCGACTATGGCTACACCTTC. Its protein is CASSLWGQGGDYGYTF.

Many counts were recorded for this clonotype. This CDR3 reads CASSFFQRTPYEQYF. The DNA of the CDR3 is TGTGCCAGCAGCTTTTTCCAGAGAACACCATACGAGCAGTACTTC. The chain recombines TRBV7-9 with TRBJ2-7; D not certain. The CDR3 is 15 residues long. The germline CDR1 and CDR2 sequences are SEHNR and FQNEAQ (reference sequence). Trimming cost V 3 bases and J 4 bases, with 16 bases left between them.

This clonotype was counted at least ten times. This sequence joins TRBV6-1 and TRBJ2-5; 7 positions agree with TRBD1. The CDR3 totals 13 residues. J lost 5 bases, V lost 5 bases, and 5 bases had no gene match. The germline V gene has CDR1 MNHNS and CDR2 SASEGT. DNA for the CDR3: TGTGCCAGCAGTACCACAGGGGTGGAGACCCAGTACTTC. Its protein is CASSTTGVETQYF.

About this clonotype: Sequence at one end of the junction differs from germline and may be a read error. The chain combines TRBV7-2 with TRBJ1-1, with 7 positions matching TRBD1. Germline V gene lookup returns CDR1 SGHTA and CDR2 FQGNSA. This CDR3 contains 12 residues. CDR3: CACSPRTGEAFF. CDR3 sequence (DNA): TGTGCCTGCAGCCCTAGGACAGGTGAAGCTTTCTTT. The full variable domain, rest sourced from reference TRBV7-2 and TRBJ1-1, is GAGVSQSPSNKVTEKGKDVELRCDPISGHTALYWYRQSLGQGLEFLIYFQGNSAPDKSGLPSDRFSAERTGGSVSTLTIQRTQQEDSAVYLCACSPRTGEAFFGQGTRLTVV.

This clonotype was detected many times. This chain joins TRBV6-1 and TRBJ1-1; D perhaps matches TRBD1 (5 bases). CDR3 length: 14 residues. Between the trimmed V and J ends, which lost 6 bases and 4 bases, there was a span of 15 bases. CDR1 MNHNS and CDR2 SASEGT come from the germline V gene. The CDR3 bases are TGTGCCAGCAGCCCTAGGGGAGATGGCACTGAAGCTTTCTTT. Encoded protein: CASSPRGDGTEAFF.